This TCR beta chain was sequenced for a study of monozygotic twins with inflammatory bowel disease. Germline V lookup: CDR1 ENHRY, CDR2 SYGVKD. This CDR3 has 14 residues. Each CDR3 protein gets one entry in TCRdb, which reprocessed the 5' RACE reads and gives no DNA. The sample data list around 370,000 distinct CDR3 sequences. The sequenced sample consisted of blood. The rearrangement links TRBV10-3 to TRBJ2-2; TCRdb lists TRBD1, though no DNA is available to test this call. The receptor comes from a human donor with ulcerative colitis or Crohn's disease, or a healthy co-twin of an affected twin (not recorded which). CDR3 amino acids: CANRDSLSAGELFF.